This entry lists 24 T cell receptor beta chains sequenced from one sample in a study of T cells in Graves' hyperthyroidism and ophthalmopathy (dated by TCRdb to between 2018 and 2020). The library was produced with multiplex PCR. Sequencing used an Illumina HiSeq 2000. The TCR beta CDR3 regions were amplified from RNA transcripts. A first-round RT-PCR of the TCR CDR3 used the HTBI primer set with the Qiagen OneStep RT-PCR kit. The public sequencing data were trimmed at Q25 with fastp and processed into clonotypes with MiXCR by TCRdb, which kept only in-frame beta chains. Merged by CDR3 protein, the rows form single entries marked with the most common genes and DNA. The sample table contains 200,000 to 250,000 distinct CDR3 sequences; only one count was recorded for around 15% of them. 25% to 30% of the sample lies in the top ten. The sequenced sample consisted of blood. These receptors were collected from a woman aged 18-30 years with Graves' ophthalmopathy.

There are many counts of this clonotype. The chain carries TRBV28 and TRBJ2-2; D may match TRBD1 or TRBD2 (6 bases each). This CDR3 contains 17 residues. Trimming cost V 5 bases and J 7 bases, with 23 bases left between them. Germline CDR1 and CDR2: MDHEN and SYDVKM. The CDR3 loop reads CASSPGRGGRDGGELFF. The CDR3 nucleotides read TGTGCCAGCAGTCCCGGCAGAGGGGGGCGTGATGGCGGGGAGCTGTTTTTT.

This clonotype was detected many times. The chain links TRBV12-3 or TRBV12-4 to TRBJ1-1; D remains unclear. Trimming took off 8 bases at V and 0 bases at J, with 19 bases between the two ends. This CDR3 contains 16 residues. This CDR3 reads CASSPRRGPMNTEAFF. The CDR3 coding sequence is TGTGCCAGCTCACCGCGCAGAGGACCCATGAACACTGAAGCTTTCTTT.

In its sample, this clonotype was seen a few times. This may stem from a read error, because a much larger clone lies one nucleotide away. The rearrangement joins TRBV20-1 to TRBJ2-1, with 11 nucleotides matching TRBD2. V shed 2 bases and J 4 bases; nucleotides not matched to a gene: 19. This CDR3 is 20 amino acids long. The germline V gene has CDR1 DFQATT and CDR2 SNEGSKA (reference sequence). The CDR3 DNA reads TGCAGTGCTAGACTTCCCGGGACTAGCGGACCTCTCAGGGGATACAATGAGCAGTTCTTC. This sequence encodes CSARLPGTSGPLRGYNEQFF.

The V and J genes are TRBV6-1 and TRBJ2-5; a weak D match, TRBD2 (6 bases). The CDR3 covers 14 residues. In germline, CDR1 is MNHNS, CDR2 SASEGT. Trimming cost V 5 bases and J 2 bases, with 12 bases left between them. DNA for the CDR3: TGTGCCAGCAGTTGGGGAGGCAGGCAAGAGACCCAGTACTTC. As protein: CASSWGGRQETQYF.

This clonotype came up many times. CDR3 loop: CASSEGTSLQQYF. DNA of the CDR3: TGTGCCAGCAGCGAGGGGACAAGTCTACAGCAGTACTTC. The chain employs TRBV3-1 and TRBJ2-7; perhaps TRBD1 as D (6 bases). This CDR3 contains 13 residues. V gave up 5 bases and J gave up 8 bases, with 16 bases separating them. The germline V gene encodes CDR1 LGHDT and CDR2 YNNKEL (reference sequence).

This clonotype was seen ten or more times. The chain uses TRBV3-1 and TRBJ2-5; possibly TRBD1 for D (5 bases). Germline CDR1 is LGHDT and CDR2 is YNNKEL (reference sequence). The CDR3 totals 12 residues. V lost 4 bases and J lost 4, with 7 bases in between. CDR3 bases: TGTGCCAGCAGCCCCAGGGTAGAGACCCAGTACTTC. Encoded protein: CASSPRVETQYF.

This clonotype was detected ten times or more. This chain joins TRBV2 and TRBJ2-7, with D perhaps matching TRBD2 (6 bases). The CDR3 runs to 15 residues. Germline CDR1 and CDR2: SNHLY and FYNNEI. Trimming cost V 0 bases and J 0 bases, with 9 bases left between them. CDR3 DNA: TGTGCCAGCAGTGAAGCAACCGGGAGCTCCTACGAGCAGTACTTC. This gives the protein CASSEATGSSYEQYF.

This clonotype was seen repeatedly, ten times or more. The V and J genes are TRBV11-2 and TRBJ2-3, with 7 bases identical to TRBD2. V was clipped by 5 bases and J by 9 bases; unmatched bases: 14. The CDR3 runs 15 residues. In germline, CDR1 is SGHAT, CDR2 FQNNGV. This CDR3 is CASSPRHQVAGTQYF. The CDR3 nucleotides are TGTGCCAGCAGCCCCCGGCATCAAGTAGCGGGCACGCAGTATTTT.

This clonotype was found many times. The rearrangement uses TRBV3-1 and TRBJ2-7; 13 positions agree with TRBD2. Germline CDR1 and CDR2: LGHDT and YNNKEL (reference sequence). The J segment lost 3 bases and the V segment lost 1 base, leaving 9 bases of the junction unmatched. This CDR3 is 18 amino acids long. CDR3 DNA sequence: TGTGCCAGCAGCCAAGTTTTAACTAGCGGGAGGGCAGGCTACGAGCAGTACTTC. It yields the protein CASSQVLTSGRAGYEQYF.

The V gene is TRBV9, the J gene TRBJ2-1, with 8 bases aligning to TRBD2. The CDR3 is 12 amino acids. V was pared by 2 bases and J by 8 bases, with 0 bases of the junction left unmatched. Per germline, CDR1 SGDLS and CDR2 YYNGEE. CDR3 loop: CASSVSGDEQFF. CDR3 sequence (DNA): TGTGCCAGCAGCGTTAGCGGGGATGAGCAGTTCTTC.

This clonotype was recorded many times. J is TRBJ1-4 and V is TRBV28; no reliable D call. Trimming took off 6 bases at V and 8 bases at J, with 13 bases between the two ends. Per the germline V gene, CDR1 is MDHEN and CDR2 is SYDVKM. This CDR3 spans 13 amino acids. The CDR3 region is CASSSTDFEKLFF. Here the CDR3 DNA reads TGTGCCAGCAGCTCCACAGATTTCGAAAAACTGTTTTTT.

This clonotype has a count of ten or more. The V gene is TRBV6-1, the J gene TRBJ2-3; D not certain. V lost 5 bases and J 8 bases, leaving 8 bases between the germline ends. The germline V gene encodes CDR1 MNHNS and CDR2 SASEGT. The CDR3 contains 11 residues. The CDR3 nucleotides are TGTGCCAGCAGTTACGGTGGTACGCAGTATTTT. Translation: CASSYGGTQYF.

This chain uses TRBV20-1 with TRBJ1-3; TRBD1 might be the D (5 bases). V lost 2 bases, J lost 2 bases, and 10 bases lay in between. CDR3 length equals 14 residues. Looked up from germline, CDR1 is DFQATT and CDR2 is SNEGSKA (reference sequence). For the CDR3, the DNA is TGCAGTGCTAGATCGGGGACTGCTGGAAACACCATATATTTT. Its protein is CSARSGTAGNTIYF.

The rearrangement joins TRBV4-1 to TRBJ2-2; D not resolved. The V gene lost 0 bases and the J gene lost 5 bases, with 7 bases spanning the gap. Germline CDR1 reads MGHRA; CDR2 reads YSYEKL. This CDR3 is built from 14 residues. The CDR3 region has the DNA TGCGCCAGCAGCCAAGAAGGATCAACCGGGGAGCTGTTTTTT. It translates to CASSQEGSTGELFF.

This clonotype was seen repeatedly, ten times or more. This rearrangement joins TRBV11-1 to TRBJ2-5; 7 positions match TRBD2. The CDR3 is 15 amino acids. The germline gives CDR1 SGHAT, CDR2 FQDESV (reference sequence). The V and J ends lost 2 bases and 4 bases, in that order; junction bases with no gene match: 7. The CDR3 region has the DNA TGTGCCAGCAGCTTAACCGGGGGGTCCCGAGAGACCCAGTACTTC. It yields the protein CASSLTGGSRETQYF.

This clonotype has ten or more counts. The J gene is TRBJ2-1, the V gene TRBV30; perhaps D is TRBD1 or TRBD2 (5 bases each). Germline V gene lookup returns CDR1 GTSNPN and CDR2 SVGIG (reference sequence). V lost 3 bases and J lost 9, with 15 bases in between. This CDR3 contains 13 residues. The CDR3: CAWSVSPGGEQFF. Written as DNA, the CDR3 is TGTGCCTGGAGCGTCTCCCCTGGGGGTGAGCAGTTCTTC.

This clonotype was counted ten times or more. This sequence joins TRBV7-9 and TRBJ1-2, with D maybe TRBD1 (6 bases). This CDR3 contains 18 residues. Germline V gene lookup returns CDR1 SEHNR and CDR2 FQNEAQ (reference sequence). Trimming pared 3 bases from V and 3 bases from J, leaving 23 bases between. The CDR3 DNA reads as TGTGCCAGCAGCTTCGCGAGATCTCGGGACATCAAGGACTATGGCTACACCTTC. Translated, it gives CASSFARSRDIKDYGYTF.

This clonotype was found a few times. The chain is built from TRBV29-1 and TRBJ2-1; TRBD2 agrees at 7 bases. Looked up from germline, CDR1 is SQVTM and CDR2 is ANQGSEA. This CDR3 has 17 residues. Trimming cost V 6 bases and J 0 bases; bases outside gene matches: 14. CDR3 sequence: CSVQGGLPTNSYNEQFF. Here the CDR3 DNA reads TGCAGCGTGCAGGGAGGGCTACCGACTAACTCCTACAATGAGCAGTTCTTC.

Comments on this clonotype: This could be a read error, since a much larger clone is one nucleotide away. This chain connects TRBV7-3 to TRBJ2-1, with 9 bases matching TRBD2. Near its end, the DNA agrees better with TRBJ2-7, so the J call may be wrong. Germline V gives CDR1 SGHTA, CDR2 FQGTGA. This CDR3 comprises 16 residues. CDR3 residues: CASTSVGLASYNEQYF. In DNA form, the CDR3 reads TGTGCCAGCACCTCCGTTGGACTAGCGTCCTACAATGAGCAGTACTTC.

The chain is built from TRBV15 and TRBJ2-5; D is unclear. Between the trimmed V and J ends, which lost 0 bases and 2 bases, there was a span of 10 bases. Germline V CDR1 and CDR2: LNHNV, YYDKDF (reference sequence). This CDR3 region has 15 residues. For the CDR3, the DNA is TGTGCCACCAGCAGAGATCAGCTGAGTCAAGAGACCCAGTACTTC. Translation: CATSRDQLSQETQYF.

This clonotype was seen repeatedly, ten times or more. This sequence joins TRBV10-2 and TRBJ1-2; TRBD1 aligns across 8 bases. The CDR3 runs 15 residues. Germline V gene lookup returns CDR1 WSHSY and CDR2 SAAADI. With V trimmed by 0 bases and J by 5 bases, 5 bases remained unmatched. This CDR3 reads CASSESDREQYGYTF. The CDR3 bases are TGCGCCAGCAGTGAGTCGGACAGGGAGCAATATGGCTACACCTTC.

The table lists this clonotype with many counts. The V and J genes are TRBV5-1 and TRBJ1-1; TRBD1 aligns across 10 bases. This CDR3 has 14 amino acids. V was pared by 3 bases and J by 5 bases, with 4 bases of the junction left unmatched. Per the germline V gene, CDR1 is SGHRS and CDR2 is YFSETQ. CDR3 nucleotides: TGCGCCAGCAGCTCGGGACAGGGGCGAACTGAAGCTTTCTTT. Translating it yields CASSSGQGRTEAFF.

The rearrangement joins TRBV20-1 to TRBJ2-7, with a tentative D call TRBD1 (5 bases). Trimming removed 0 bases from V and 4 bases from J, with 10 bases in between. The germline V gene encodes CDR1 DFQATT and CDR2 SNEGSKA (reference sequence). The CDR3 is 13 amino acids. Here the CDR3 DNA reads TGCAGTGCTAGAGATCTAGGGGTGTACGAGCAGTACTTC. This encodes CSARDLGVYEQYF.

This clonotype was counted ten times or more. The chain employs TRBV27 and TRBJ1-1; D is unclear. The ends were cut back, 1 base at V and 6 bases at J, with 12 bases in the middle. This CDR3 contains 14 residues. Germline values: CDR1 MNHEY, CDR2 SMNVEV (reference sequence). The CDR3 reads CASSLFPDRSEAFF. The CDR3 coding sequence is TGTGCCAGCAGTTTATTTCCAGATCGGTCTGAAGCTTTCTTT.